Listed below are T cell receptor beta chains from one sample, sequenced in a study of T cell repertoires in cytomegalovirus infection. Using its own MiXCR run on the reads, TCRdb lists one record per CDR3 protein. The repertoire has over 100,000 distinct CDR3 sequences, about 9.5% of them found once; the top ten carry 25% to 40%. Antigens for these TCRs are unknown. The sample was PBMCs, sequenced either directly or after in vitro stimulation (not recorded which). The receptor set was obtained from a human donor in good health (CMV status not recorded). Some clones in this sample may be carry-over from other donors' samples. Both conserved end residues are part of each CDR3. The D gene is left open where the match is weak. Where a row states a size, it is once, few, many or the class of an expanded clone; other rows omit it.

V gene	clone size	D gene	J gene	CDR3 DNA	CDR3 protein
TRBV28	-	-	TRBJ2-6	TGTGCCAGCAGTGCCTTCTCAGGGTGGTATGGGGCCAACGTCCTGACTTTC	CASSAFSGWYGANVLTF
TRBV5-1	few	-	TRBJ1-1	TGCGCCAGCAGCTCCAGCGTTCTTACAGTGAACACTGAAGCTTTCTTT	CASSSSVLTVNTEAFF
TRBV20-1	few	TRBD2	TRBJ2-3	TGCAGTGCTAGAGTAGTAGCGGGACTCGATACGCAGTATTTT	CSARVVAGLDTQYF
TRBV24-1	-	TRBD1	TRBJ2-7	TGTGCCACCAGTGACACCGGGACAGGGTACGAGCAGTACTTC	CATSDTGTGYEQYF
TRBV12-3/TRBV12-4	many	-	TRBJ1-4	TGTGCCAGCAGTTCAGGAAGTGGGGGGGATGAAAAACTGTTTTTT	CASSSGSGGDEKLFF
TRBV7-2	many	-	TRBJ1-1	TGTGCCAGCAGCTTAAGGGGTGGTAATTCGGGCACTGAAGCTTTCTTT	CASSLRGGNSGTEAFF
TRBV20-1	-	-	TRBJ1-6	TGCAGTGCTAGAGATCCCAGGGATAATTCACCCCTCCACTTT	CSARDPRDNSPLHF
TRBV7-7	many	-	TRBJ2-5	TGTGCCAGCAGCCTTCGAGAGGGGGGGGAGACCCAGTACTTC	CASSLREGGETQYF
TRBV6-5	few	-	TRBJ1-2	TGTGCCAGCAGTTATGGGGTCGGCTACACCTTC	CASSYGVGYTF
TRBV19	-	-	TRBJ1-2	TGTGCCAGCGGCTCTAACTATGGCTACACCTTC	CASGSNYGYTF
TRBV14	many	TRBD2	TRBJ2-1	TGTGCCAGCAGCCAAGAACCACTAGCGGGAGTTGATGAGCAGTTCTTC	CASSQEPLAGVDEQFF
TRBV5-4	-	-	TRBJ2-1	TGTGCCAGCAGCTCCCAAAGACTAGGGGAGAACAATGAGCAGTTCTTC	CASSSQRLGENNEQFF
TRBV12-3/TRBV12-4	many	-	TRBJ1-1	TGTGCCAGCATCAAACTTTTTAGGACAAAGAACACTGAAGCTTTCTTT	CASIKLFRTKNTEAFF
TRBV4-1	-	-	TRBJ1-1	TGCGCCAGCAGCTCACAGAAGAACACTGAAGCTTTCTTT	CASSSQKNTEAFF
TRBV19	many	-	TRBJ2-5	TGTGCCAGCCGGACGGCGGATAAAGAGACCCAGTACTTC	CASRTADKETQYF
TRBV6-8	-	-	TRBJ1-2	TGTGCCAGCAGTGCAGACAGAACTTCCTATGGCTACACCTTC	CASSADRTSYGYTF
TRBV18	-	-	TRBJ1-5	TGTGCCAGCTCACCGCCTTCGGCCGCAGATCAGCCCCAGCATTTT	CASSPPSAADQPQHF
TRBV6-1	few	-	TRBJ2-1	TGTGCCAGCAGTGAAACAGGGTACAATGAGCAGTTCTTC	CASSETGYNEQFF
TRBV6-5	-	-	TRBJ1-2	TGTGCCAGCAGTCGGACGGTCAACTATGGCTACACCTTC	CASSRTVNYGYTF
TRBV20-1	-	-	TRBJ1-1	TGCAGTGCGACAACCGGGACACTAAACACTGAAGCTTTCTTT	CSATTGTLNTEAFF
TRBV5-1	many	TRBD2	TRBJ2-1	TGCGCCAGCAGCTTTTACAGCGGGGCCTACAATGAGCAGTTCTTC	CASSFYSGAYNEQFF
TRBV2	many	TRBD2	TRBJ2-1	TGTGCCAGCAAGCGGGAGGGTTCGTACAATGAGCAGTTCTTC	CASKREGSYNEQFF
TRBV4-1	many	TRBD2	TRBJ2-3	TGCGCCAGCAGCCAACTTCCCGGGACAGGGACTAGCGGGAGGTTTGGAAATACGCAGTATTTT	CASSQLPGTGTSGRFGNTQYF
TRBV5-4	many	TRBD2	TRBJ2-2	TGTGCCAGCAGCCCCCGACTAGCGTCGAACACCGGGGAGCTGTTTTTT	CASSPRLASNTGELFF
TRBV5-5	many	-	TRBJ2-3	TGTGCCAGCAGCTTGGATCCACCGCGCACAGATACGCAGTATTTT	CASSLDPPRTDTQYF
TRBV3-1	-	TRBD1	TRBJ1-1	TGTGCCAGCAGTCGACAAGCTGACAGGGCTCGTGGTGAAGCTTTCTTT	CASSRQADRARGEAFF
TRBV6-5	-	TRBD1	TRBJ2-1	TGTGCCAGCAGTCGTACAGGGGGCTGGTACAATGAGCAGTTCTTC	CASSRTGGWYNEQFF
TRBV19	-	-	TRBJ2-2	TGTGCCAGTAGTATAGGACCGAACACCGGGGAGCTGTTTTTT	CASSIGPNTGELFF
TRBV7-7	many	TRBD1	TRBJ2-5	TGTGCTAGCAGCCAGTTTCGCCGGGACAGGGTCCAAGAGACCCAGTACTTC	CASSQFRRDRVQETQYF